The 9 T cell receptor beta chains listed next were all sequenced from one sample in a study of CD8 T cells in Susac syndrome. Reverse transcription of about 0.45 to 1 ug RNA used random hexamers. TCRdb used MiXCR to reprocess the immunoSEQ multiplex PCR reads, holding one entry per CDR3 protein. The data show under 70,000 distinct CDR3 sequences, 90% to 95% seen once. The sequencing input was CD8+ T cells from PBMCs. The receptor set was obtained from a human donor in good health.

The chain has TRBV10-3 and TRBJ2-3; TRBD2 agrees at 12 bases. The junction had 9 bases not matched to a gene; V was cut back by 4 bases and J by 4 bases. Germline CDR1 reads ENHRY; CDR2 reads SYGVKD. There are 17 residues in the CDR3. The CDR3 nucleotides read TGTGCCATCAGTGCTGGGGCGACTAGCGGGGGCGCAGATACGCAGTATTTT. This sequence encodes CAISAGATSGGADTQYF.

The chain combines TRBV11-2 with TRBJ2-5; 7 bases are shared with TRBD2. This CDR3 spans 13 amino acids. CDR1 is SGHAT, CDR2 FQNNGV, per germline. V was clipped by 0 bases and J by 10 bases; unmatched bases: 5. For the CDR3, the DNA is TGTGCCAGCAGCTTAGAGTTCCGGGACTACCAGTACTTC. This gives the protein CASSLEFRDYQYF.

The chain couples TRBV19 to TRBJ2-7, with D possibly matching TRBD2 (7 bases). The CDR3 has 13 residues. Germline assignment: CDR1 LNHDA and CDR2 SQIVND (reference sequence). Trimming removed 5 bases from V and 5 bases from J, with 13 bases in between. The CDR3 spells CASSSEGGHEQYF. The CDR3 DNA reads TGTGCCAGTAGTTCCGAGGGGGGGCACGAGCAGTACTTC. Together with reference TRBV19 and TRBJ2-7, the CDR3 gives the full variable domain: DGGITQSPKYLFRKEGQNVTLSCEQNLNHDAMYWYRQDPGQGLRLIYYSQIVNDFQKGDIAEGYSVSREKKESFPLTVTSAQKNPTAFYLCASSSEGGHEQYFGPGTRLTVT.

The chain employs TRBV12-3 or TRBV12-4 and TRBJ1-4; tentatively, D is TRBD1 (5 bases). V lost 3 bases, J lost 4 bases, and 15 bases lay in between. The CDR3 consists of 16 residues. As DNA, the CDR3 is TGTGCCAGCAGTTTTTCAGGAAACAGGAGTAATGAAAAACTGTTTTTT. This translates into CASSFSGNRSNEKLFF.

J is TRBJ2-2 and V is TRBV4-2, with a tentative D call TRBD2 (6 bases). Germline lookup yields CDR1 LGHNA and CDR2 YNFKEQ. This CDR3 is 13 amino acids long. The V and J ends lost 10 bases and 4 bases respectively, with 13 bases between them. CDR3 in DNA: TGTGCCACGGAGTTGGGGGGCACCGGGGAGCTGTTTTTT. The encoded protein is CATELGGTGELFF.

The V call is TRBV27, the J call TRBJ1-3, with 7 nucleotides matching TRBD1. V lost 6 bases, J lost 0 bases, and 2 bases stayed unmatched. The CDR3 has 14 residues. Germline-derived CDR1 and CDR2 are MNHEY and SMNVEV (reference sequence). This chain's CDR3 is CASRGDSSGNTIYF. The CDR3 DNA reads TGTGCCAGCAGAGGGGACAGCTCTGGAAACACCATATATTTT.

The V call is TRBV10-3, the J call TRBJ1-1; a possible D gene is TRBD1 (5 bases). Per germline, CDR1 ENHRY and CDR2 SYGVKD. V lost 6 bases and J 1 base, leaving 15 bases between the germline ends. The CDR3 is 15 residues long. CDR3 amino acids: CAISEKGLGNTEAFF. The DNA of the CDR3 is TGTGCCATCAGCGAGAAGGGACTGGGGAACACTGAAGCTTTCTTT.

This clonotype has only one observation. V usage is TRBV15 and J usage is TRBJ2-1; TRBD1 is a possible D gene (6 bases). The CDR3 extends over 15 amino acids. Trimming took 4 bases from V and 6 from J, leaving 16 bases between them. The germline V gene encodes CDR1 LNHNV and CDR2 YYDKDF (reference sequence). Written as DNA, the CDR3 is TGTGCCACCAGCATCCCGATCAGGGGATCCAATGAGCAGTTCTTC. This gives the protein CATSIPIRGSNEQFF.

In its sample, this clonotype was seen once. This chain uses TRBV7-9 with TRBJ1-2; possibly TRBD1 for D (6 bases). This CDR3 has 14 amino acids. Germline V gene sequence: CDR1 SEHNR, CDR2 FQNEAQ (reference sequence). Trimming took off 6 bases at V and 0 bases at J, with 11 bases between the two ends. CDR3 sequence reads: CASSWGAANYGYTF. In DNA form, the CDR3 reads TGTGCCAGCAGTTGGGGGGCCGCTAACTATGGCTACACCTTC. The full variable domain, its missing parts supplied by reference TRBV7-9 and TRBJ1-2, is DTGVSQNPRHKITKRGQNVTFRCDPISEHNRLYWYRQTLGQGPEFLTYFQNEAQLEKSRLLSDRFSAERPKGSFSTLEIQRTEQGDSAMYLCASSWGAANYGYTFGSGTRLTVV.